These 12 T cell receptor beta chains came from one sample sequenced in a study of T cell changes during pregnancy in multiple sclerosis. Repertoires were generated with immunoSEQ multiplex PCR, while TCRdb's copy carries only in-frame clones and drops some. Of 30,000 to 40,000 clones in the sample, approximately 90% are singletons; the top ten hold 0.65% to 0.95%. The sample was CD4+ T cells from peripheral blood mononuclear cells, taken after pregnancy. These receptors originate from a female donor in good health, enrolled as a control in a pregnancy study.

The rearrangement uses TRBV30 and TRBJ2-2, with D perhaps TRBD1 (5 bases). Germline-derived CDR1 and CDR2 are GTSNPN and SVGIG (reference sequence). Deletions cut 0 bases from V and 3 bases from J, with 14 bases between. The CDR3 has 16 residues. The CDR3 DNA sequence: TGTGCCTGGAGTGTACGGCTTAGCAGGGACACCGGGGAGCTGTTTTTT. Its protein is CAWSVRLSRDTGELFF.

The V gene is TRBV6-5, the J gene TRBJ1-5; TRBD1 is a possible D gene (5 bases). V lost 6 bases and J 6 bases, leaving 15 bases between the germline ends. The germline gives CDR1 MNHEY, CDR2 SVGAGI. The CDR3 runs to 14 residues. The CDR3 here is CASSGGQGGQPQHF. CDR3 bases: TGTGCCAGCAGCGGTGGGCAGGGTGGTCAGCCCCAGCATTTT.

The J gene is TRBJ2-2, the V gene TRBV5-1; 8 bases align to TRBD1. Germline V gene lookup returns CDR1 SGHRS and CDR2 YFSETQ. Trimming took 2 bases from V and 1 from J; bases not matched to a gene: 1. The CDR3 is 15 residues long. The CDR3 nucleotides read TGCGCCAGCAGCTTCGGGACAGGGAACACCGGGGAGCTGTTTTTT. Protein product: CASSFGTGNTGELFF.

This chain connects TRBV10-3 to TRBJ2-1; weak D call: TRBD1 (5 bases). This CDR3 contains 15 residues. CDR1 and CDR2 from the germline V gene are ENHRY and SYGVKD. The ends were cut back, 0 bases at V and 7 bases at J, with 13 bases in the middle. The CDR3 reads CAISESRTQVNEQFF. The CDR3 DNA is TGTGCCATCAGTGAGTCCCGAACACAGGTAAATGAGCAGTTCTTC.

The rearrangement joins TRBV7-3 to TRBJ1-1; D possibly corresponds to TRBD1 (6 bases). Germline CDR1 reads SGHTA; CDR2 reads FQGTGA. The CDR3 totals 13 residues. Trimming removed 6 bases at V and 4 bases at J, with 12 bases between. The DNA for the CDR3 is TGTGCCAGCAGAAATACAGGGAGCACTGAAGCTTTCTTT. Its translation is CASRNTGSTEAFF.

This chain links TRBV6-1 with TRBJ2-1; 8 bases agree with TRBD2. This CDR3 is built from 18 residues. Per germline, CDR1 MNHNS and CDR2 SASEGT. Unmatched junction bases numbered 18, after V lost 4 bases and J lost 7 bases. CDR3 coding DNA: TGTGCCAGCAGTGCTGGGGCCCCCGGGAGGGCTAACTTTAATGAGCAGTTCTTC. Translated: CASSAGAPGRANFNEQFF.

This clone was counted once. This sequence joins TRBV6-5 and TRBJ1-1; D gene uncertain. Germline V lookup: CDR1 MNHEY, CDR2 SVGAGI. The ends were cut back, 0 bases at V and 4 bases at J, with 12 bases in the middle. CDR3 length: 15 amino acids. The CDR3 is CASSYSERFGTEAFF. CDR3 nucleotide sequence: TGTGCCAGCAGTTACTCTGAGAGATTCGGCACTGAAGCTTTCTTT.

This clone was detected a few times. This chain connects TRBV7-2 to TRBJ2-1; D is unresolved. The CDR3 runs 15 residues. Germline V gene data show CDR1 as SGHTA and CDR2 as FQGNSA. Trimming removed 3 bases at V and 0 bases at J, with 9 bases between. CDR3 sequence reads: CASSFGYSSYNEQFF. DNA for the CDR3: TGTGCCAGCAGCTTCGGGTATAGCTCCTACAATGAGCAGTTCTTC.

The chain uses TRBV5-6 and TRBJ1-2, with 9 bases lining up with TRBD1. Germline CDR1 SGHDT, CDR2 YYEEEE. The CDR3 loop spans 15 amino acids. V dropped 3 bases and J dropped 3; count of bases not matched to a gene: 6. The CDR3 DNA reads TGTGCCAGCAGCTCGGGACAGGGTCTTCACTATGGCTACACCTTC. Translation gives CASSSGQGLHYGYTF.

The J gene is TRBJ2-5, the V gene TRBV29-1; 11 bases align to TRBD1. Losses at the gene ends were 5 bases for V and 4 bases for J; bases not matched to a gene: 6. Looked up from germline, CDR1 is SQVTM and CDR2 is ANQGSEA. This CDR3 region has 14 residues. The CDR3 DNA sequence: TGCAGCGTTCTCGGGACAGGGGGACGAGAGACCCAGTACTTC. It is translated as CSVLGTGGRETQYF.

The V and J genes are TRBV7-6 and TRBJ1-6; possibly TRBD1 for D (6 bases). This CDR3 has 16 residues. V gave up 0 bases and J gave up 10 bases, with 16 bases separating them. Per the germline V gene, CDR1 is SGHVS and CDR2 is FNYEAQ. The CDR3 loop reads CASSLAPNRAQSPLHF. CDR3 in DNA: TGTGCCAGCAGCTTAGCGCCCAACAGGGCTCAATCACCCCTCCACTTT.

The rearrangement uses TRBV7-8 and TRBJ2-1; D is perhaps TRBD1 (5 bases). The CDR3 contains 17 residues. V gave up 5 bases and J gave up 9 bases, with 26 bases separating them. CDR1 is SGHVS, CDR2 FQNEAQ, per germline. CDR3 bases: TGTGCCAGCAGCCACCCACAGTCTCAGGACATTACGGGTGAGCAGTTCTTC. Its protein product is CASSHPQSQDITGEQFF.